This TCR beta chain was documented in a study of T cell responses to AZD1222 COVID-19 vaccine. This CDR3 region has 18 residues. Assay: immunoSEQ multiplex PCR; the TCRdb copy retains only in-frame clones and omits some. The sample includes some 120,000 clones, 70% to 90% of them seen just once. Comments on this clone: Its antigen is currently unknown.

Study outcomes and limitations: Repertoire sampling was restricted to post-peak T cell response timepoints. Vaccine-associated CD4 TCRs ranged over spike, dominating at 160-218 and 743-854. Baseline serology detected seropositivity in only 5 to 7 AZD1222 recipients.

Sequences were derived from peripheral blood, sampled on day 0 of AZD1222 vaccination. The chain combines TRBV12-2 with TRBJ1-5. TRBV12-2 is described as a pseudogene. This clonotype was obtained from an adult in good health. CDR3 sequence: CASRLARSPRGSNQPQHF. Here the CDR3 DNA reads TGTGCAAGTCGCTTAGCGCGGTCCCCAAGAGGGAGCAATCAGCCCCAGCATTTT.